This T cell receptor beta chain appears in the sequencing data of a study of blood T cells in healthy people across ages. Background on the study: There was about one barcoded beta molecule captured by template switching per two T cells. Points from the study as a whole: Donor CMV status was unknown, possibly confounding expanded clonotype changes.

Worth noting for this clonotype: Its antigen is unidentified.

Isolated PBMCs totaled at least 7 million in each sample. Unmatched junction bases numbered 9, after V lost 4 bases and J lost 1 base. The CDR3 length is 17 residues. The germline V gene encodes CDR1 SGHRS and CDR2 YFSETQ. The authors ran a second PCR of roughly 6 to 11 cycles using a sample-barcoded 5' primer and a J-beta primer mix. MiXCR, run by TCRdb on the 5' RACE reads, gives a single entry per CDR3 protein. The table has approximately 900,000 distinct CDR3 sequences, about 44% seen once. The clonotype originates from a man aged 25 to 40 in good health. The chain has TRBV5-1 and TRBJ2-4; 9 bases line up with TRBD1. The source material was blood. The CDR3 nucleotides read TGCGCCAGCAGCCGCGGGACAGGGTTTGATGCCAAAAACATTCAGTACTTC. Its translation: CASSRGTGFDAKNIQYF.